This T cell receptor beta chain was recorded in a study of CD8+ T cells in alopecia areata. In this sample, this clone turned up many times. The antigen remains unidentified. RNA extraction and reverse transcription yielded cDNA as sequencing template. Data came from immunoSEQ multiplex PCR; TCRdb stores just in-frame clones and leaves some out. This sample has 190,000 or so clones, with around 50% found just once. Described treatment: oral pan-JAK inhibitor, 5-10 mg twice daily. Alopecia areata patients provided lesional scalp punch biopsies and peripheral blood. Germline V gives CDR1 SGHKS, CDR2 YYEKEE (reference sequence). Between the trimmed V and J ends, which lost 4 bases and 2 bases, there was a span of 16 bases. The CDR3 is 16 residues long. Study-level points and caveats: Affected lesional scalp, above all in alopecia totalis/universalis, was more clonal than normal scalp. With tofacitinib ongoing, many expanded lesional clones persisted in both scalp and blood.

The chain has TRBV5-5 and TRBJ1-5; a possible D gene is TRBD1 (6 bases). This sample comprised CD8+ T cells sorted from blood, obtained at week 24, from a patient treated with tofacitinib. The clonotype originates from a human donor with alopecia areata. The CDR3 region is CASSPKGGVGNQPQHF. The CDR3 bases are TGTGCCAGCAGCCCGAAGGGGGGAGTTGGCAATCAGCCCCAGCATTTT.